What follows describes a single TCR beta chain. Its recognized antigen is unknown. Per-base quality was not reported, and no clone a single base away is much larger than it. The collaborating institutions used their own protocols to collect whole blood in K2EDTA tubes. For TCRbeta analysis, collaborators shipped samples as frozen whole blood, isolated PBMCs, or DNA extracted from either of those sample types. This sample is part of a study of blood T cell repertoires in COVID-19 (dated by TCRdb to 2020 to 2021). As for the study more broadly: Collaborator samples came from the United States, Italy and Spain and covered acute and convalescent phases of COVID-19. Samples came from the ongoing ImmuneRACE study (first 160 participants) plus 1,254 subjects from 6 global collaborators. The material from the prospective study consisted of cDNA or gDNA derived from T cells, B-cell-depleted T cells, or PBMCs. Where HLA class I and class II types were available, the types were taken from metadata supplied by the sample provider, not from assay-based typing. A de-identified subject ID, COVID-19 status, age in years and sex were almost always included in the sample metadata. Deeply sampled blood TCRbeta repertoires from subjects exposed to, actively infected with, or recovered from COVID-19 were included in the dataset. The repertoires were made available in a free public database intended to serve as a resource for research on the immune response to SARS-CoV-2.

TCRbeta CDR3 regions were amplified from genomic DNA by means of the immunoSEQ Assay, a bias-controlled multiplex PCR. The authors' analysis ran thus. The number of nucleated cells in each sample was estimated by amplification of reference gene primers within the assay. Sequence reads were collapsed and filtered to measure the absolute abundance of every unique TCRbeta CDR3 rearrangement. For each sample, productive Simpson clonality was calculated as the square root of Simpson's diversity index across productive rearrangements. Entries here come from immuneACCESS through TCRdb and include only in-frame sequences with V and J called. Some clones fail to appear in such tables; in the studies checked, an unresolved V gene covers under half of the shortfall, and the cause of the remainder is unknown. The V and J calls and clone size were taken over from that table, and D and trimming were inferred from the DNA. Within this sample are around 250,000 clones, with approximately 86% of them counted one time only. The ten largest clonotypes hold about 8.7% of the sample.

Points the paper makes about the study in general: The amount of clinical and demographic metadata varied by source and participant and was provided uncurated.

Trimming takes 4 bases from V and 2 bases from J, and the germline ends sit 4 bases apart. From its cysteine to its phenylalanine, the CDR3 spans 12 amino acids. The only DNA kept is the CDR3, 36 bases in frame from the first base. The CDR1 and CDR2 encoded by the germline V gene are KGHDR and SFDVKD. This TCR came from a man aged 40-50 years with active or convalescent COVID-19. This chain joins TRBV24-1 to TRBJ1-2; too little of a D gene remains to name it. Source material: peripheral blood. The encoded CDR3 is CATSDRNYGYTF. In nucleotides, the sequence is TGTGCCACCAGTGACAGGAACTATGGCTACACCTTC.